The present T cell receptor beta chain was sequenced within a study of T-cell reconstitution after alpha-beta-depleted transplantation in children. Study-wide points: About two months after transplant, alpha-beta T cells reportedly came from several hundred expanded graft clones. Elevated TCRbeta diversity at day 60 was traced, in some patients, to surviving recipient T cells and thymic progenitors. T-cell counts and diversity were attributed mostly to newly produced T cells one year after transplant.

Preparation of the TCRbeta library used unique molecular identifiers. A single record per CDR3 protein comes from TCRdb applying MiXCR to the PCR reads. The table records about 980,000 distinct CDR3 sequences, roughly 29% of them present only once. The V end was cut by 4 bases, the J end by 1 base, with 16 bases between. The CDR3 runs 16 residues. Germline values: CDR1 SGHAT, CDR2 FQNNGV. In the case of this clonotype: Its antigen remains unknown.

This sequence joins TRBV11-2 and TRBJ1-1, with D maybe TRBD1 (5 bases). The sample consisted of PBMCs, mostly from graft donor cells, taken 360 days after TCRalphabeta/CD19-depleted stem cell transplant. This TCR was sampled from a boy in the first two years of life who had a stem cell transplant for SCID, so the T cells may come from the graft donor. The CDR3, as DNA: TGTGCCAGCAGCTCCCATCCGGGGGGGAGGAACACTGAAGCTTTCTTT. It encodes CASSSHPGGRNTEAFF.